This T cell receptor beta chain was identified in a study of cytomegalovirus exposure and HLA in healthy donors (dated 2017 in TCRdb). For the wider study: In an earlier analysis of some 550 of the donors, under 300 Gb of sequence data and some 100 million unique TCR beta sequences from about 190 million T cells were reported. HLA typing included class I and class II loci at four-digit resolution. Typing coverage varied by locus: about 629-640 donors for A, B, C, DRB1 and DQB1; more than 500 for DQA1; about 570 for DPA1; around 450 for DPB1. A separate validation cohort of roughly 110 different subjects was used in addition to the approximately 700-subject first cohort. The study combined high-throughput TCR immunosequencing, statistical association of individual TCRs with disease status, and machine learning to predict cytomegalovirus infection status. The study was designed to test whether signatures of past pathogen exposure could be identified by cataloging public T cell receptors. Alongside the repertoire data, information on donor age, sex, ethnicity and CMV serostatus was compiled. All discovery cohort repertoires had been generated on a single sequencing platform. Using immunosequencing, the study profiled T cell repertoires from around 670 subjects and related those repertoires to cytomegalovirus serostatus. An earlier analysis of around 640 of the donors used high-throughput TCR beta sequencing to judge whether each TCR beta V gene segment behaved as functional or pseudogenic. In a later genetic analysis, genome-wide SNP genotypes for about three fifths of the 666 donors were used, and that subset was treated as a discovery cohort. In a later analysis, previously published TCR beta repertoires from about 670 donors were re-analyzed and high-resolution HLA genotyping was added so that TCR occurrence patterns could be studied. Approximately 300 gigabases of sequencing data and tens of millions of unique TCR sequences were included in an early release covering about 700 HLA-typed donors. Roughly five DR-DQ haplotypes were handled as single units for association and clustering, since linkage in the cohort was strong. The genetic ancestry cluster associated with self-reported Caucasian donors included around 76% of the roughly 360 genotyped donors. The later analysis used no new phenotypic data to find candidate immune exposures, relying instead on TCR beta sequences and their occurrence across donors. Across 398 genotyped donors of the cohort, an average of roughly 250,000 unique TCR beta nucleotide sequences per donor were sequenced, and around 19% of those sequences were non-productive. Beyond this particular receptor, the publication reports: Assigning TCR associations to individual alleles was difficult when HLA alleles, especially DR and DQ, strongly co-occurred. Compared with the roughly 670-donor mean, donors in an Asian-associated ancestry cluster had fewer N-insertions in productive TCRs, according to a later genetic analysis. The earlier analysis of nearly 600 of the donors excluded fewer than 20 rarely observed V segments, including chromosome 9 orphons, because counts were too low. In both the original and validation cohorts, the classifier was reported to diagnose cytomegalovirus status with high specificity and sensitivity. In a later analysis, several top co-occurrence clusters were reported to appear linked to parvovirus B19, influenza, CMV and Epstein-Barr virus. Compared with equally common non-associated chains, HLA-associated TCR beta chains in a later analysis were more clonally expanded and had lower generation probabilities. HLA typing was unavailable for some donors at each locus, so association tests used only the typed subset. Broadly in line with IMGT annotations, most TCR beta V segments showed up in productive rearrangements about 90% or about 30% of the time in an earlier analysis of approximately 640 of the donors. Linkage disequilibrium might explain the correlated functional status among segregating V segments, but an unknown experimental factor could not be ruled out. In a later analysis, 16,951 TCR beta sequences were associated with specific HLA alleles at a false discovery rate of 0.05. Because the 87-base-pair reads could not distinguish some IMGT-functional V segments, including TRBV6-2 and TRBV6-3, those segments were excluded. While some public TCRs were present in many individuals, most TCR sequences turned up only very rarely across donors. Only TCR beta chains were sequenced in this cohort, and the absence of alpha or paired-chain data limited detectable features. The sequencing pipeline was judged likely to have produced a cluster of highly shared sequence variants as a technical artifact. It was suggested by the authors that the approach could potentially be generalized to other disease states and immunological phenotypes. In vitro tests confirmed that three of the cytomegalovirus-associated TCR beta chains recognize cytomegalovirus antigens. Immune exposure information for the cohort was limited to CMV serostatus. The study gave a list of 150 to 200 TCR beta chains associated with cytomegalovirus. A later analysis found that most CMV-associated TCR beta chains appeared HLA-restricted, with HLA associations seemingly driven largely by CMV exposure. In a later analysis, the rate of TCR association differed among HLA loci, with DRB1 alleles having the most associated TCRs and HLA-C alleles having the fewest. Roughly uniform sequencing depth across donors was assumed in presence/absence analyses, although this assumption may not hold. A further reported finding was that TCR beta sequences accurately predicted the HLA-A and HLA-B alleles for most subjects in the first cohort. In a later genetic analysis, a missense DCLRE1C variant was associated with V-gene and J-gene trimming of TCR beta chains, and the association was replicated in an independent cohort.

A distance of 6 bases separates the germline ends of V and J, which lose 1 base and 0 bases respectively. Per the germline V gene, MGHRA is the CDR1 and YSYEKL is the CDR2. The CDR3 holds 15 amino acids from the cysteine to the phenylalanine. This entry keeps only the CDR3 DNA: 45 bases, framed from base 1. Library generation was performed with the immunoSEQ multiplex PCR assay. For the multiplex PCR, a mixture combining 60 forward primers for TCR Vbeta segments and 13 reverse primers for TCR Jbeta segments was used. The CDR3 region of rearranged TCR beta genes was amplified from genomic DNA by a multiplex PCR assay. The Illumina HiSeq System was used to sequence the amplified TCR beta libraries as 87-base-pair reads. As for the original processing: A later analysis tallied 70 million to 100 million unique TCR beta chains across the roughly 610 repertoires, and around 12 million of those chains were shared by two or more donors. To remove PCR and sequencing errors, raw reads were error-corrected and collapsed into unique sequences using a nearest-neighbor algorithm that merged closely related sequences. V, D and J gene segments were assigned by aligning CDR3 sequences to IMGT reference sequences. For a sequence to be retained, a match of at least six nucleotides was required to both a V gene segment and a J gene segment. A rearrangement was called productive if the CDR3 had no stop codons and remained in frame with V and J, and every other rearrangement was called non-productive. CDR3 was defined according to IMGT convention as the region running from the second conserved V-encoded cysteine to the conserved J-encoded phenylalanine. Sequences without an unambiguous match to a single V gene segment were excluded from the earlier analysis of about 640 of the donors. In an earlier analysis of approximately 560 of the donors, a V segment was called functional when productive rearrangements were above 56.7%, and segregating when the standard deviation between donors exceeded 5%. A statistical classification framework was built to diagnose cytomegalovirus status from the catalog of TCR beta chain sequences. A later analysis assigned V and J genes by comparing TCR nucleotide sequences with IMGT/GENE-DB human TR gene sequences. The TCRdist pipeline was used in a later analysis to assign CDR3 sequences and most-parsimonious VDJ recombination scenarios. In a later analysis, each TCR beta chain was defined by its CDR3 amino acid sequence together with its V-gene family, and reads lacking a unique V-gene family were excluded. To address suspected cross-contamination and a sequencing artifact, a later analysis removed approximately 600 highly shared, low-generation-probability nucleotide sequences. For each public chain, a later analysis derived a clonal expansion index from normalized ranks of inferred template counts within each repertoire. A later analysis computed generation probabilities with a VDJ recombination model fitted to out-of-frame rearrangements, and checked the results against IGoR. Hypergeometric tests were used in a later analysis to score TCR-TCR, TCR-HLA and TCR-CMV co-occurrence, with a repertoire-size bias correction applied to the TCR pairs. A later analysis estimated false discovery rates by permuting HLA or CMV assignments 20 times. In a later analysis, co-occurring TCRs were grouped with DBSCAN, and TCRdist sequence similarity was added when clustering was performed within HLA-allele-positive subsets. Co-occurrence clustering excluded repertoires with fewer than 30,000 or more than 120,000 public chains, plus five with anomalous nucleotide sharing. TCRdb limited this immuneACCESS table to in-frame rearrangements with V and J called. A share of clones is missing; checked studies link under half to unresolved V genes, and the rest is unexplained. The V and J calls and the clone size are those of that table, but D and trimming were determined from the DNA. The table for this sample lists about 120,000 clones; around 82% of them were counted only once. Roughly 1.2% of the sample goes to the ten largest clones.

Concerning this clone itself: What this receptor recognizes is not known. Base qualities are not at hand, and no much larger clone is one base apart.

The cohort consisted of 650 to 700 healthy bone marrow donors. At the time of sampling, all cohort members were nominally healthy, though unrecorded immune exposures were likely present. The donor tested CMV seronegative and was one of the 352 seronegative cohort members. Each donor provided a peripheral blood sample, and peripheral blood mononuclear cells were used for TCR beta sequencing. The Qiagen DNeasy Blood Extraction Kit was used to extract genomic DNA from the blood cell samples. Recombination joined TRBV4-1 with TRBJ1-4; the D gene is not confidently resolved. Sequences were obtained from PBMCs. This clonotype was obtained from a female donor in good health and CMV-seronegative. CDR3 loop: CASSQVGATNEKLFF. The DNA reads as follows: TGCGCCAGCAGCCAAGTCGGTGCAACTAATGAAAAACTGTTTTTT.